These 17 T cell receptor beta chains originate from one sample sequenced in a study of cytomegalovirus exposure and HLA in healthy donors. PCR employed 60 Vbeta and 13 Jbeta primers. Here immunoSEQ multiplex PCR was the method, and the copy in TCRdb shows in-frame clones only, minus some. The table includes 100,000 to 150,000 clones, about 70% detected once. The sequenced material came from PBMCs. The receptors come from a male donor in good health and CMV-seronegative.

This clone was observed a handful of times. This chain uses TRBV6-6 with TRBJ2-5; the match to TRBD2 covers 8 bases. This CDR3 comprises 15 residues. V was clipped by 0 bases and J by 5 bases; unmatched bases: 5. In germline, CDR1 is MNHNY, CDR2 SVGAGI (reference sequence). CDR3 coding DNA: TGTGCCAGCAGTTACTCTTCGCTAGCGGGCGAGACCCAGTACTTC. It is translated as CASSYSSLAGETQYF.

The rearrangement uses TRBV7-8 and TRBJ1-1, with D possibly TRBD1 on 5 matching bases. CDR3 length: 14 amino acids. The V end was cut by 3 bases, the J end by 0 bases, with 8 bases between. Germline values: CDR1 SGHVS, CDR2 FQNEAQ. The CDR3 sequence: CASSLQGMNTEAFF. In DNA, the CDR3 is TGTGCCAGCAGCTTGCAGGGCATGAACACTGAAGCTTTCTTT.

This clone was recorded once. The J gene is TRBJ2-7, the V gene TRBV13; D perhaps matches TRBD1 (6 bases). V was pared by 4 bases and J by 3 bases, with 13 bases between. CDR1 is PRHDT, CDR2 FYEKMQ, per germline (reference sequence). The CDR3 is 14 residues long. CDR3 sequence reads: CASSSRQDFYEQYF. The CDR3 DNA follows: TGTGCCAGCAGCTCCCGACAGGATTTCTACGAGCAGTACTTC.

The CDR3 DNA reads TGCGCCAGCAGCCAAGACCCGGCGGCAGATACGCAGTATTTT. This codes for CASSQDPAADTQYF. This chain connects TRBV4-3 to TRBJ2-3, with no clear D. Trimming removed 0 bases at V and 4 bases at J, with 8 bases between. The CDR3 covers 14 residues. CDR1 and CDR2 from the germline V gene are LGHNA and YSLEER.

The chain employs TRBV19 and TRBJ1-1, with D possibly matching TRBD1 (6 bases). The germline V gene encodes CDR1 LNHDA and CDR2 SQIVND (reference sequence). V shed 7 bases and J shed 7 bases, with 16 bases lying between them. The CDR3 extends over 13 amino acids. The CDR3 loop is CASMKGGPGEAFF. CDR3 nucleotides: TGTGCCAGTATGAAAGGGGGTCCGGGTGAAGCTTTCTTT.

The chain employs TRBV7-3 and TRBJ2-4; 13 nucleotides match TRBD2. There are 17 residues in the CDR3. V lost 4 bases to trimming and J lost 0 bases; unmatched junction nucleotides: 3. CDR1 and CDR2 (germline): SGHTA, FQGTGA. This CDR3 is CASSSTSGREAKNIQYF. The CDR3 DNA is TGTGCCAGCAGCTCCACTAGCGGGAGGGAAGCCAAAAACATTCAGTACTTC. Supplemented by reference TRBV7-3 and TRBJ2-4, the full variable domain reads GAGVSQTPSNKVTEKGKYVELRCDPISGHTALYWYRQSLGQGPEFLIYFQGTGAADDSGLPNDRFFAVRPEGSVSTLKIQRTERGDSAVYLCASSSTSGREAKNIQYFGAGTRLSVL.

This clone was detected once. V and J are TRBV27 and TRBJ2-3; maybe TRBD2 (6 bases). The V gene's germline CDR1 is MNHEY and CDR2 SMNVEV (reference sequence). This CDR3 contains 14 residues. The CDR3, as DNA: TGTGCGGCATCCCAGACTAGATTAACAGATACGCAGTATTTT. The encoded protein is CAASQTRLTDTQYF.

This CDR3 reads CASSLGDFGELFF. DNA of the CDR3: TGTGCCAGCAGCTTGGGGGACTTCGGGGAGCTGTTTTTT. The V gene is TRBV5-4, the J gene TRBJ2-2; D is possibly TRBD2 (6 bases). Deletions cut 0 bases from V and 7 bases from J, with 7 bases between. The CDR3 runs to 13 residues. The germline V gene encodes CDR1 SGHNT and CDR2 YYREEE (reference sequence).

V and J are TRBV25-1 and TRBJ1-2; 7 nucleotides line up with TRBD1. Per germline, CDR1 MGHDK and CDR2 SYGVNS. The CDR3 is 16 amino acids. V gave up 3 bases and J gave up 7 bases; unmatched junction bases: 14. The CDR3 DNA follows: TGTGCCAGCAGTGACGCCCTCGGACAGGCGCCGCTTGGCTACACCTTC. Amino acids: CASSDALGQAPLGYTF.

This clone was detected only a few times. Other DNA variants within this sample encode the same CDR3. This sequence joins TRBV29-1 and TRBJ1-5; 9 bases agree with TRBD1. Germline lookup yields CDR1 SQVTM and CDR2 ANQGSEA. Unmatched junction bases numbered 3, after V lost 6 bases and J lost 3 bases. CDR3 size: 13 residues. CDR3 protein: CSVGTGNNQPQHF. The CDR3 DNA reads TGCAGCGTCGGGACAGGGAACAATCAGCCCCAGCATTTT. Filled out from reference TRBV29-1 and TRBJ1-5, the complete variable domain reads SAVISQKPSRDICQRGTSLTIQCQVDSQVTMMFWYRQQPGQSLTLIATANQGSEATYESGFVIDKFPISRPNLTFSTLTVSNMSPEDSSIYLCSVGTGNNQPQHFGDGTRLSIL.

Only one count was recorded for this clone. The genes are TRBV27 and TRBJ2-2; a weak D match, TRBD2 (6 bases). V lost 5 bases to trimming and J lost 2 bases, with 18 bases between them. This CDR3 has 17 amino acids. CDR1 and CDR2 from the germline V gene are MNHEY and SMNVEV (reference sequence). CDR3 sequence: CASSPLRERLNTGELFF. In DNA form, the CDR3 reads TGTGCCAGCAGTCCGCTACGGGAGCGGCTTAACACCGGGGAGCTGTTTTTT.

This clone was observed a handful of times. Sequence at one end of the junction differs from germline and may be a read error. This sequence joins TRBV7-2 and TRBJ1-3; D gene unclear. Germline V lookup: CDR1 SGHTA, CDR2 FQGNSA. CDR3 size: 15 residues. The CDR3 DNA is TGTGCCAGCAGCTTACGTGCGGACTCTAGAAACACCATATATTTT. Its protein is CASSLRADSRNTIYF. Supplemented by reference TRBV7-2 and TRBJ1-3, the full variable domain reads GAGVSQSPSNKVTEKGKDVELRCDPISGHTALYWYRQSLGQGLEFLIYFQGNSAPDKSGLPSDRFSAERTGGSVSTLTIQRTQQEDSAVYLCASSLRADSRNTIYFGEGSWLTVV.

V usage is TRBV5-5 and J usage is TRBJ2-5; TRBD2 matches 10 bases. Trimming took 0 bases from V and 2 from J; bases not matched to a gene: 4. Per germline, CDR1 SGHKS and CDR2 YYEKEE (reference sequence). The CDR3 contains 16 residues. CDR3 protein: CASSLGLAGVQETQYF. In DNA, the CDR3 is TGTGCCAGCAGCTTGGGTCTAGCGGGAGTTCAAGAGACCCAGTACTTC. Full variable domain (missing parts from reference TRBV5-5 and TRBJ2-5): DAGVTQSPTHLIKTRGQQVTLRCSPISGHKSVSWYQQVLGQGPQFIFQYYEKEERGRGNFPDRFSARQFPNYSSELNVNALLLGDSALYLCASSLGLAGVQETQYFGPGTRLLVL.

The J gene is TRBJ1-1, the V gene TRBV13; TRBD1 might be the D (6 bases). The germline V gene has CDR1 PRHDT and CDR2 FYEKMQ (reference sequence). The CDR3 is made up of 16 amino acids. Trimming stripped 5 bases from V and 2 bases from J, with 18 bases between. CDR3 DNA: TGTGCCAGCAGCCGGGTAGACAGGCACCCTAACACTGAAGCTTTCTTT. Encoded protein: CASSRVDRHPNTEAFF. The whole variable domain, remainder taken from reference TRBV13 and TRBJ1-1, is AAGVIQSPRHLIKEKRETATLKCYPIPRHDTVYWYQQGPGQDPQFLISFYEKMQSDKGSIPDRFSAQQFSDYHSELNMSSLELGDSALYFCASSRVDRHPNTEAFFGQGTRLTVV.

This clone appeared many times. The J gene is TRBJ1-6, the V gene TRBV6-5, with a possible D match to TRBD1 (6 bases). This CDR3 is 15 amino acids long. V shed 7 bases and J shed 9 bases, with 19 bases lying between them. CDR1 is MNHEY and CDR2 is SVGAGI in the germline V gene. In DNA, the CDR3 is TGTGCCAGCACCCAGAAATTTTCAGGGGTTTCACCCCTCCACTTT. Its translation is CASTQKFSGVSPLHF.

The J gene is TRBJ2-2, the V gene TRBV19, with D possibly being TRBD1 (5 bases). Germline V gene data show CDR1 as LNHDA and CDR2 as SQIVND (reference sequence). Trimming shortened V by 1 base and J by 5 bases, and 14 bases separated the two germline ends. The CDR3 has 16 amino acids. CDR3 sequence reads: CASSIAGYGVTGELFF. The CDR3 DNA reads TGTGCCAGTAGTATAGCAGGGTATGGGGTAACCGGGGAGCTGTTTTTT.

V is TRBV19 and J is TRBJ1-3; the D gene is possibly TRBD1 (5 bases). This CDR3 spans 11 amino acids. CDR1 and CDR2 from the germline V gene are LNHDA and SQIVND (reference sequence). Trimming cost V 6 bases and J 9 bases, with 9 bases left between them. The DNA for the CDR3 is TGTGCCAGTAGCCGCGGGGGCACCATATATTTT. Amino acid sequence: CASSRGGTIYF.